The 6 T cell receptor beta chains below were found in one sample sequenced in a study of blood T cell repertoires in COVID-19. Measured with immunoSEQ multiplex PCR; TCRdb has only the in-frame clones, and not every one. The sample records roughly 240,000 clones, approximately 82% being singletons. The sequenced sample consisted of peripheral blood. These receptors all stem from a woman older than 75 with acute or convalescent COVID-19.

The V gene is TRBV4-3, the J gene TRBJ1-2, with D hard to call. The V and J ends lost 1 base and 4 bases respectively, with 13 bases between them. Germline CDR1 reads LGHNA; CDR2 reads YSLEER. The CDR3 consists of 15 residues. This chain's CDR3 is CASSQGTAGVYGYTF. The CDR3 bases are TGCGCCAGCAGCCAAGGAACAGCCGGCGTCTATGGCTACACCTTC.

The CDR3 sequence: CASSSEGARINEQFF. CDR3 DNA sequence: TGTGCCAGCAGCTCTGAGGGGGCTAGGATCAATGAGCAGTTCTTC. V gene TRBV11-2 combines with J gene TRBJ2-1, with TRBD1 identical over 7 bases. This CDR3 contains 15 residues. With V trimmed by 4 bases and J by 6 bases, 9 bases remained unmatched. In germline, CDR1 is SGHAT, CDR2 FQNNGV. Full variable domain (remainder filled in from reference TRBV11-2 and TRBJ2-1): EAGVAQSPRYKIIEKRQSVAFWCNPISGHATLYWYQQILGQGPKLLIQFQNNGVVDDSQLPKDRFSAERLKGVDSTLKIQPAKLEDSAVYLCASSSEGARINEQFFGPGTRLTVL.

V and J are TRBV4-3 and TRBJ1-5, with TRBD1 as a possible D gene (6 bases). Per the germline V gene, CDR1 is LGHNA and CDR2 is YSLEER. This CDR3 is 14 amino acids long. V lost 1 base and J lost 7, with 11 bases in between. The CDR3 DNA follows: TGCGCCAGCAGCCAAGGCATACAGGGACAGCCCCAGCATTTT. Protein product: CASSQGIQGQPQHF.

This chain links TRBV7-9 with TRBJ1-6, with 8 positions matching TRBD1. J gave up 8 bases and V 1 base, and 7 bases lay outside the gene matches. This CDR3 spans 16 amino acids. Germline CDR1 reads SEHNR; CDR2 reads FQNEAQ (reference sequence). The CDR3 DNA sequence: TGTGCCAGCAGCTTAGGATACGGGACAGGTGATTCACCCCTCCACTTT. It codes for CASSLGYGTGDSPLHF.

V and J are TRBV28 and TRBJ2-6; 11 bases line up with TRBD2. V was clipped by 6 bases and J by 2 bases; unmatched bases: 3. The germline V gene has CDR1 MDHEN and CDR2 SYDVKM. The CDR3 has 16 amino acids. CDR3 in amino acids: CASSGLAGTGANVLTF. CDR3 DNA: TGTGCCAGCAGCGGACTAGCGGGTACTGGGGCCAACGTCCTGACTTTC.

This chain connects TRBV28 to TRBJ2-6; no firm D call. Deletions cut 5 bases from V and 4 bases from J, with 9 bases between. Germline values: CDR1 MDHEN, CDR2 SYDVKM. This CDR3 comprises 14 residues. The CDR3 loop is CASSMAAGANVLTF. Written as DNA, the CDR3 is TGTGCCAGCAGTATGGCGGCCGGGGCCAACGTCCTGACTTTC.